Sequencing of this T cell receptor (beta chain) was carried out in a study of T cell changes during pregnancy in multiple sclerosis. Germline CDR1 reads SGHTA; CDR2 reads FQGNSA. This CDR3 comprises 14 residues. V was pared by 5 bases and J by 5 bases, with 13 bases between. Libraries were prepared by immunoSEQ multiplex PCR; TCRdb keeps only in-frame clonotypes and omits some of them. The sample contains more than 100,000 clones, 92% of which appear only once. The gene calls are TRBV7-2 and TRBJ1-5; no firm D call. The TCR was taken from a female donor with multiple sclerosis, enrolled in a pregnancy study. Sample: peripheral blood, taken after pregnancy. DNA for the CDR3: TGTGCCAGCAGCCATACACCAGGCGATCAGCCCCAGCATTTT. Its protein product is CASSHTPGDQPQHF.